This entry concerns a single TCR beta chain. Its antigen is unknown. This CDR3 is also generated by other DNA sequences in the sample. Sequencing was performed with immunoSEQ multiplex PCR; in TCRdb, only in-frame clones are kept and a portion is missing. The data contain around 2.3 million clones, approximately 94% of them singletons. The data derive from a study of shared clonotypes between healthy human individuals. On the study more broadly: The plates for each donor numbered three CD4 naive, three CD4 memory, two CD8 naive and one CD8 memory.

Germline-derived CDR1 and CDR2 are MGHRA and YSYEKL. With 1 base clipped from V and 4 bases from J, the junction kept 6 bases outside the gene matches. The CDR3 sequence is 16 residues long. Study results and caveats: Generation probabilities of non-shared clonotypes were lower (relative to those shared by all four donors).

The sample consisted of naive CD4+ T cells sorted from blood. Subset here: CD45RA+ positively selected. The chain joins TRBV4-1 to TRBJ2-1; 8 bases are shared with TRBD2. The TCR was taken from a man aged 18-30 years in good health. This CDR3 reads CASSQVLAGGYNEQFF. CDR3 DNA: TGCGCCAGCAGCCAAGTCCTAGCGGGTGGATACAATGAGCAGTTCTTC.